Below are 9 T cell receptor beta chains sequenced from a single sample in a study of PD-L1 blockade in urothelial cancer. The time point was: peripheral blood 6 weeks after treatment start. Sequenced by immunoSEQ multiplex PCR; TCRdb stores in-frame clones only, minus some. This table has approximately 36,000 clones, approximately 84% appearing once. The sequences come from PBMCs, collected around atezolizumab (anti-PD-L1) treatment. These receptors all stem from a man aged 40-49 years with urothelial cancer.

This chain links TRBV15 with TRBJ2-1; the D gene is possibly TRBD1 (6 bases). The V end was cut by 0 bases, the J end by 9 bases, with 12 bases between. Germline V gives CDR1 LNHNV, CDR2 YYDKDF (reference sequence). This CDR3 region has 14 residues. The CDR3 DNA is TGTGCCACCAGCAGAGATCTGGGGGCGCCTGAGCAGTTCTTC. It translates to CATSRDLGAPEQFF.

The genes are TRBV15 and TRBJ2-1; 7 bases agree with TRBD2. The CDR3 is made up of 14 amino acids. Germline V CDR1 and CDR2: LNHNV, YYDKDF (reference sequence). J gave up 0 bases and V 5 bases, and 1 base lay outside the gene matches. In DNA, the CDR3 is TGTGCCACCAGCGGGGGGGGCTCCTACAATGAGCAGTTCTTC. As protein: CATSGGGSYNEQFF.

V and J are TRBV4-2 and TRBJ1-3; TRBD1 matches 7 bases. The CDR3 runs 16 residues. Germline V gene sequence: CDR1 LGHNA, CDR2 YNFKEQ. V shed 2 bases and J 0 bases; nucleotides not matched to a gene: 4. CDR3 nucleotides: TGTGCCAGCAGCCAATCACAGGGGAGCTCTGGAAACACCATATATTTT. This translates into CASSQSQGSSGNTIYF.

V gene TRBV6-1 combines with J gene TRBJ2-6; D is perhaps TRBD2 (6 bases). The V gene lost 4 bases and the J gene lost 0 bases, with 7 bases spanning the gap. The CDR3 has 15 residues. Germline V gene data show CDR1 as MNHNS and CDR2 as SASEGT. For the CDR3, the DNA is TGTGCCAGCAGTGGGCGGGGCTCTGGGGCCAACGTCCTGACTTTC. Amino acids: CASSGRGSGANVLTF.

The chain uses TRBV14 and TRBJ1-2, with D perhaps TRBD1 (6 bases). Trimming removed 0 bases from V and 4 bases from J, with 9 bases in between. The CDR3 sequence is 14 residues long. The germline V gene has CDR1 SGHDN and CDR2 FVKESK. CDR3: CASSQDPTGYGYTF. In DNA form, the CDR3 reads TGTGCCAGCAGCCAAGACCCGACAGGCTATGGCTACACCTTC.

The V and J genes are TRBV5-4 and TRBJ2-3; D perhaps matches TRBD1 (6 bases). This CDR3 is 15 amino acids long. Germline lookup yields CDR1 SGHNT and CDR2 YYREEE (reference sequence). V was clipped by 4 bases and J by 2 bases, with 14 bases between them. CDR3 protein: CASSLPGTLTDTQYF. In DNA form, the CDR3 reads TGTGCCAGCAGCCTACCCGGGACACTCACAGATACGCAGTATTTT.

The chain employs TRBV7-2 and TRBJ1-5; D is unclear. V shed 3 bases and J shed 0 bases, with 12 bases lying between them. The CDR3 is made up of 16 amino acids. Per germline, CDR1 SGHTA and CDR2 FQGNSA. CDR3 sequence (DNA): TGTGCCAGCAGCTTGAACGGAGTTTTTAGCAATCAGCCCCAGCATTTT. It translates to CASSLNGVFSNQPQHF.

This chain's CDR3 is CAGSLAGEQYF. CDR3 nucleotides: TGTGCCGGATCGCTAGCGGGCGAGCAGTACTTC. This chain links TRBV28 with TRBJ2-7; 8 nucleotides match TRBD2. The J segment lost 6 bases and the V segment lost 11 bases, leaving 6 bases of the junction unmatched. The CDR3 has 11 amino acids. Germline loops: CDR1 MDHEN, CDR2 SYDVKM.

In its sample, this clone was seen a few times. V and J are TRBV6-7 and TRBJ1-1, with 11 bases fitting TRBD1. TRBV6-7 counts as an open reading frame of uncertain function. This CDR3 region has 17 residues. With 5 bases clipped from V and 0 bases from J, the junction kept 8 bases outside the gene matches. The CDR3 loop is CASSPSDRGLVNTEAFF. CDR3 nucleotide sequence: TGTGCCAGCAGTCCGTCGGACAGGGGGCTTGTGAACACTGAAGCTTTCTTT.